Listed here are 4 T cell receptor beta chains from one sample, sequenced in a study of beta chain features in type 1 diabetes. The isolated RNA, all of it, was reverse transcribed, so expressed TCRB transcripts were what got sequenced. Repertoires were generated with immunoSEQ multiplex PCR, while TCRdb's copy carries only in-frame clones and drops some. Here the sample spans 310,000 or so clones, approximately 11% being singletons. Input material: naive CD4+ T cells from blood. The receptors were sampled from a woman aged 25-40 years in good health.

This clone was seen a handful of times. The chain is built from TRBV29-1 and TRBJ1-2; 8 bases fit TRBD1. The CDR3 has 13 residues. The junction had 5 bases not matched to a gene; V was cut back by 4 bases and J by 4 bases. Germline V gives CDR1 SQVTM, CDR2 ANQGSEA. CDR3 in amino acids: CSVVRTGTYGYTF. The CDR3 bases are TGCAGCGTTGTCAGGACAGGGACCTATGGCTACACCTTC.

This clone was found a few times. The rearrangement joins TRBV27 to TRBJ2-1; 11 bases map to TRBD2. V shed 5 bases and J 3 bases; nucleotides not matched to a gene: 3. Germline V gives CDR1 MNHEY, CDR2 SMNVEV (reference sequence). CDR3 length: 15 amino acids. CDR3 coding DNA: TGTGCCAGCAGTCCACTAGCGGGAGACTACAATGAGCAGTTCTTC. Protein: CASSPLAGDYNEQFF.

The V gene is TRBV25-1, the J gene TRBJ1-2, with TRBD1 matching over 11 bases. Trimming cost V 4 bases and J 1 base; bases outside gene matches: 8. CDR3 size: 17 residues. Germline V gene data show CDR1 as MGHDK and CDR2 as SYGVNS. CDR3 DNA: TGTGCCAGCAGTGCAACCCCCGGGACAGGGGGTAACTATGGCTACACCTTC. Protein sequence: CASSATPGTGGNYGYTF.

This clone was seen a handful of times. J is TRBJ2-7 and V is TRBV5-4, with 8 bases aligning to TRBD1. V shed 0 bases, J shed 2 bases, and the junction held 7 bases outside the gene matches. The CDR3 totals 16 residues. Germline CDR1 reads SGHNT; CDR2 reads YYREEE (reference sequence). The CDR3 is CASSLDPGQATYEQYF. DNA for the CDR3: TGTGCCAGCAGCTTGGATCCGGGACAGGCAACCTACGAGCAGTACTTC. Together with reference TRBV5-4 and TRBJ2-7, the CDR3 gives the full variable domain: ETGVTQSPTHLIKTRGQQVTLRCSSQSGHNTVSWYQQALGQGPQFIFQYYREEENGRGNFPPRFSGLQFPNYSSELNVNALELDDSALYLCASSLDPGQATYEQYFGPGTRLTVT.